The rows below give T cell receptor beta chains drawn from one sample of a study of T cell changes during pregnancy in multiple sclerosis. Generated by immunoSEQ multiplex PCR, the TCRdb table keeps only in-frame clones and is missing some. This table has some 96,000 clones, around 93% appearing once. The sample was peripheral blood, taken after pregnancy. The receptors stem from a female donor with multiple sclerosis, enrolled in a pregnancy study. The CDR3 runs from the conserved cysteine through the conserved F or W.

CASSEPTVFPQHF,TRBJ1-5,TRBV2
CAWSGPARGGNQDTQYF,TRBJ2-3,TRBV30
CASSPQNGYTGELFF,TRBJ2-2,TRBV18
CASSQAGTGIYEQYF,TRBJ2-7,TRBV4-3
CASSFTSGGYNEQFF,TRBJ2-1,TRBV5-1
CASSSSPTGSYEQYF,TRBJ2-7,TRBV5-5
CSVGGWGSSYEQYF,TRBJ2-7,TRBV29-1
CASRRTGNSDSPLHF,TRBJ1-6,TRBV19
CASSKGGKMNTEAFF,TRBJ1-1,TRBV5-1
CASSVGIGDGYTF,TRBJ1-2,TRBV9
CASSMAGGSYEQYF,TRBJ2-7,TRBV18
CASTQPGWNSPLHF,TRBJ1-6,TRBV28
CASSNRLAGDRETQYF,TRBJ2-5,TRBV28
CASSLIAVGAGGLNEQFF,TRBJ2-1,TRBV7-9
CASSPDGTGVYGYTF,TRBJ1-2,TRBV18
CASKKGSGEGYTF,TRBJ1-2,TRBV2
CASSEVGGSYNEQFF,TRBJ2-1,TRBV6-1
CASSVGTGGYTF,TRBJ1-2,TRBV9
CASSYSSGSYEQYF,TRBJ2-7,TRBV6-5
CASSTLAVSTDTQYF,TRBJ2-3,TRBV9
CASSLEIRVSGGAAYNEQFF,TRBJ2-1,TRBV7-3
CASSQGTGLSTDTQYF,TRBJ2-3,TRBV9
CASSFTGVGADTQYF,TRBJ2-3,TRBV27
CAWSLTGGKDEQYF,TRBJ2-7,TRBV30
CASSLTGMDEQYF,TRBJ2-7,TRBV27